Listed here are 14 T cell receptor beta chains from one sample, sequenced in a study of blood T cell repertoires in COVID-19. TCRdb's copy holds only in-frame clones and misses some; the assay was immunoSEQ multiplex PCR. The sample lists about 210,000 clones, about 90% occurring once. The sequenced sample was peripheral blood. These TCRs come from a man aged 25 to 40 with acute or convalescent COVID-19.

DNA for the CDR3: TGTGCCAGCAGGACGACTGACAGGGGCACTGAAGCTTTCTTT. Its translation: CASRTTDRGTEAFF. The rearrangement joins TRBV6-5 to TRBJ1-1, with TRBD1 identical over 8 bases. Germline V gene sequence: CDR1 MNHEY, CDR2 SVGAGI. This CDR3 spans 14 amino acids. V gave up 6 bases and J gave up 4 bases; unmatched junction bases: 7.

The V call is TRBV28, the J call TRBJ1-2; D call uncertain. V was trimmed by 2 bases and J by 0 bases, leaving 4 bases between them. Germline assignment: CDR1 MDHEN and CDR2 SYDVKM. The CDR3 length is 13 residues. The CDR3: CASSLQANYGYTF. DNA for the CDR3: TGTGCCAGCAGTTTACAGGCTAACTATGGCTACACCTTC.

The rearrangement joins TRBV7-9 to TRBJ2-2, with TRBD2 matching 10 bases. The CDR3 has 15 amino acids. CDR1 SEHNR and CDR2 FQNEAQ come from the germline V gene (reference sequence). The V segment lost 5 bases and the J segment 2 bases; nucleotides outside the gene matches: 2. In DNA, the CDR3 is TGTGCCAGCAGCGGACTAGCGGATAACACCGGGGAGCTGTTTTTT. It yields the protein CASSGLADNTGELFF.

V and J are TRBV3-1 (or the pseudogene TRBV3-2) and TRBJ1-1; D perhaps matches TRBD1 (5 bases). Trimming left V 4 bases short and J 4 bases short, with 22 bases between. The CDR3 sequence is 17 residues long. Germline V gene data show CDR1 as LGHDT and CDR2 as YNNKEL (reference sequence). CDR3 sequence: CASSLYSGGRGGTEAFF. The CDR3 DNA reads TGTGCCAGCAGCCTTTATAGTGGGGGTCGGGGGGGCACTGAAGCTTTCTTT.

This clone was seen just once. The J gene is TRBJ2-7, the V gene TRBV7-9, with 8 bases that match TRBD2. CDR1 SEHNR and CDR2 FQNEAQ come from the germline V gene (reference sequence). This CDR3 contains 15 residues. The V and J ends lost 4 bases and 3 bases, in that order; junction bases with no gene match: 8. The CDR3 sequence: CASSSVVAGIYEQYF. CDR3 nucleotide sequence: TGTGCCAGCAGCTCGGTTGTAGCGGGGATCTACGAGCAGTACTTC.

V and J are TRBV6-4 and TRBJ1-2; a possible D gene is TRBD1 (5 bases). Germline assignment: CDR1 MRHNA and CDR2 SNTAGT. The CDR3 has 14 amino acids. V lost 6 bases and J 5 bases, leaving 16 bases between the germline ends. In DNA, the CDR3 is TGTGCCAGCAGACCCCAGGGATTCTGGTATGGCTACACCTTC. It specifies CASRPQGFWYGYTF.

This chain uses TRBV7-8 with TRBJ2-7; TRBD2 matches at 8 bases. Germline CDR1 SGHVS, CDR2 FQNEAQ. Trimming cost V 4 bases and J 0 bases; bases outside gene matches: 11. This CDR3 has 17 residues. This chain's CDR3 is CASSSLGGSGTSYEQYF. The CDR3, as DNA: TGTGCCAGCAGCTCCCTCGGCGGTAGCGGGACCTCCTACGAGCAGTACTTC.

The V call is TRBV11-2, the J call TRBJ2-5, with 8 positions matching TRBD1. Trimming at V came to 5 bases and at J to 4 bases, leaving 3 bases not matched to a gene. Germline assignment: CDR1 SGHAT and CDR2 FQNNGV. The CDR3 extends over 13 amino acids. The CDR3 region is CASSHGQGETQYF. DNA of the CDR3: TGTGCCAGCAGCCACGGACAGGGAGAGACCCAGTACTTC.

The chain links TRBV28 to TRBJ2-5; no clear D. This CDR3 region has 11 residues. The germline CDR1 and CDR2 sequences are MDHEN and SYDVKM. V lost 4 bases and J lost 3, with 3 bases in between. The CDR3 nucleotides read TGTGCCAGCAGTTCCAAAGAGACCCAGTACTTC. The encoded protein is CASSSKETQYF.

J is TRBJ1-1 and V is TRBV5-5, with 10 bases lining up with TRBD1. V lost 2 bases and J lost 5; bases outside the gene matches: 6. Germline V lookup: CDR1 SGHKS, CDR2 YYEKEE (reference sequence). CDR3 size: 15 residues. The CDR3 region has the DNA TGTGCCAGCAGCTTAATGACAGGGGGCGGGACTGAAGCTTTCTTT. Translating gives CASSLMTGGGTEAFF.

The CDR3 here is CASSANRGNTEAFF. The CDR3 region has the DNA TGCGCCAGCAGCGCCAACAGGGGAAACACTGAAGCTTTCTTT. This chain connects TRBV10-1 to TRBJ1-1; TRBD1 aligns across 7 bases. Germline CDR1 is WNHNN and CDR2 is SYGVQD (reference sequence). Germline trimming cut 6 bases from V and 2 bases from J; bases unmatched to any gene: 6. The CDR3 has 14 amino acids.

The V and J genes are TRBV29-1 and TRBJ2-2; 10 bases are shared with TRBD2. Germline lookup yields CDR1 SQVTM and CDR2 ANQGSEA. This CDR3 has 14 amino acids. V lost 7 bases to trimming and J lost 3 bases; unmatched junction nucleotides: 5. The CDR3, as DNA: TGCAGCGCAAAAAGCGGGAGGGACACCGGGGAGCTGTTTTTT. It yields the protein CSAKSGRDTGELFF.

The chain recombines TRBV7-9 with TRBJ2-7, with 7 bases lining up with TRBD1. V was pared by 6 bases and J by 5 bases, with 10 bases of the junction left unmatched. Germline lookup yields CDR1 SEHNR and CDR2 FQNEAQ (reference sequence). The CDR3 is made up of 14 amino acids. The CDR3 DNA sequence: TGTGCCAGCAGACCGAACAGGGGTGGCAACGAGCAGTACTTC. This translates into CASRPNRGGNEQYF. The full variable domain, in which reference TRBV7-9 and TRBJ2-7 provide the parts outside the CDR3, is DTGVSQNPRHKITKRGQNVTFRCDPISEHNRLYWYRQTLGQGPEFLTYFQNEAQLEKSRLLSDRFSAERPKGSFSTLEIQRTEQGDSAMYLCASRPNRGGNEQYFGPGTRLTVT.

The genes are TRBV3-1 (or the pseudogene TRBV3-2) and TRBJ2-5, with 8 bases fitting TRBD1. Germline lookup yields CDR1 LGHDT and CDR2 YNNKEL (reference sequence). J gave up 2 bases and V 4 bases, and 9 bases lay outside the gene matches. This CDR3 has 16 residues. The CDR3 is CASSRGLRTGQETQYF. In DNA, the CDR3 is TGTGCCAGCAGCCGTGGTCTAAGGACAGGGCAAGAGACCCAGTACTTC.